Listed below are T cell receptor beta chains from one sample, sequenced in a study of CD4+ T cells in melanoma. Clones were sequenced by immunoSEQ multiplex PCR, and TCRdb holds only the in-frame ones, with some missing. The sample records 20,000 to 25,000 clones, approximately 80% being singletons. Sequencing used cells from a culture (not recorded whether cultured in vitro). These receptors were taken from a human donor with melanoma. Each CDR3 is given with its conserved first and last residue. A D gene is named only where the DNA matches it firmly. The size field is filled for only some rows; it gives once, few, many or a size class.

d_call j_call v_call clone_size cdr3_nt cdr3_aa
NA TRBJ1-2 TRBV10-3 few TGTGCCATCAGTGCCACCGACGGGCCGGATGGCTACACCTTC CAISATDGPDGYTF
TRBD1 TRBJ1-6 TRBV19 NA TGTGCCAGTAGGAACGACAGGGGTAATTCACCCCTCCACTTT CASRNDRGNSPLHF
NA TRBJ1-2 TRBV9 once TGTGCCAGCAGTCGTGACAGAGGATCCTATGGCTACACCTTC CASSRDRGSYGYTF
NA TRBJ2-2 TRBV10-3 NA TGTGCCAGCAGCCAGGACTTAAACACCGGGGAGCTGTTTTTT CASSQDLNTGELFF
NA TRBJ2-7 TRBV2 NA TGTGCCAGCAGTGGCAGACTGTACGAGCAGTACTTC CASSGRLYEQYF
TRBD1 TRBJ2-4 TRBV7-3 NA TGTGCCAGCAGCAGGGGACAGGGGGTTGCAGACATTCAGTACTTC CASSRGQGVADIQYF
TRBD1 TRBJ1-1 TRBV30 NA TGTGCCCGCACAGGGGCACGGAACACTGAAGCTTTCTTT CARTGARNTEAFF
NA TRBJ1-2 TRBV5-1 once TGCGCCAGCAGCTCTACACAGGGTTCGCATGGCTACACCTTC CASSSTQGSHGYTF
NA TRBJ2-7 TRBV30 NA TGTGCCTGGAGTGTACTCAAAGAGCAGTACTTC CAWSVLKEQYF
NA TRBJ1-1 TRBV16 NA TGTGCCAGCAGCCAAAAGACTGAAGCTTTCTTT CASSQKTEAFF
NA TRBJ1-2 TRBV15 NA TGTGCCACCAGCAGAGGTCGTACGGCCTATGGCTACACCTTC CATSRGRTAYGYTF
TRBD1 TRBJ1-4 TRBV6-1 NA TGTGCCAGCAGACCGGGACAGGGCCCTAATGAAAAACTGTTTTTT CASRPGQGPNEKLFF
NA TRBJ2-5 TRBV5-6 NA TGTGCCAGCAGCTCCACAGGGGGGGGAACAGAGACCCAGTACTTC CASSSTGGGTETQYF
NA TRBJ2-2 TRBV4-2 NA TGTGCCAGCAGGGTTTCAGTAACGAACACCGGGGAGCTGTTTTTT CASRVSVTNTGELFF
NA TRBJ2-1 TRBV6-1 NA TGTGCCAGCCATAGGGAGATCTCCTACAATGAGCAGTTCTTC CASHREISYNEQFF
NA TRBJ1-1 TRBV11-1 NA TGTGCCAGCAGCTTAGGAAATTGGGGTCGGACTGAAGCTTTCTTT CASSLGNWGRTEAFF
NA TRBJ2-2 TRBV6-5 NA TGTGCCAGCAGACTCGATGGGCAGACCGGGGAGCTGTTTTTT CASRLDGQTGELFF
NA TRBJ2-2 TRBV2 few TGTGCCAGCAGCCAGGGTCAGGCCGGGGAGCTGTTTTTT CASSQGQAGELFF
NA TRBJ1-1 TRBV7-9 NA TGTGCCAGCGTACAGAAATTGAACACTGAAGCTTTCTTT CASVQKLNTEAFF
NA TRBJ2-7 TRBV30 NA TGTGCCTGGAATTACGGTTACGAGCAGTACTTC CAWNYGYEQYF
TRBD1 TRBJ2-1 TRBV7-3 NA TGTGCCAGCAGACTAACCGGGACAGACTACAATGAGCAGTTCTTC CASRLTGTDYNEQFF
TRBD2 TRBJ2-7 TRBV4-2 NA TGTGCCAGCAGCGACGACGGGGGGAGCTCCTACGAGCAGTACTTC CASSDDGGSSYEQYF
TRBD1 TRBJ1-2 TRBV6-1 NA TGTGCCAGCAGTGAAGGGGCAGGGGGCATATGGGGCTACACCTTC CASSEGAGGIWGYTF
NA TRBJ2-2 TRBV11-2 NA TGTGCCAGCAGCTTCTATAGGGGGGGCGCGACCGGGGAGCTGTTTTTT CASSFYRGGATGELFF
TRBD1 TRBJ1-2 TRBV5-1 NA TGCGCCAGCAGCTCAGGGGACAGGGGATATGGCTACACCTTC CASSSGDRGYGYTF
NA TRBJ2-1 TRBV7-9 NA TGTGCCAGCTCCACAAAGTTGACACACAATGAGCAGTTCTTC CASSTKLTHNEQFF
NA TRBJ2-6 TRBV19 NA TGTGCCACAGCCCCCTCGTCTTGGCGCTCTGGGGCCAACGTCCTGACTTTC CATAPSSWRSGANVLTF
NA TRBJ1-4 TRBV4-1 NA TGCGCCAGCAGCCAAGACGCCGACAGTCTTAGGGAAAAACTGTTTTTT CASSQDADSLREKLFF
NA TRBJ2-3 TRBV11-1 once TGTGCCAGCAGCCACAAAAGTCCCGGGACTGGAAACACAGATACGCAGTATTTT CASSHKSPGTGNTDTQYF
TRBD1 TRBJ2-3 TRBV6-4 NA TGTGCCAGCAGTACCGGGACAGCAACACCAGATACGCAGTATTTT CASSTGTATPDTQYF
NA TRBJ1-1 TRBV29-1 NA TGCAGCGTTGTTGCGGTTGAAGCTTTCTTT CSVVAVEAFF
TRBD1 TRBJ2-7 TRBV29-1 few TGCAGCGTTGTAAAGGGGGCCGGCTACGAGCAGTACTTC CSVVKGAGYEQYF
NA TRBJ2-3 TRBV11-3 few TGTGCCTCCCGGGGAAGGAACACAGATACGCAGTATTTT CASRGRNTDTQYF
TRBD1 TRBJ1-1 TRBV6-5 NA TGTGCCAGCGTACGACAGGGGGCAGCTTTCTTT CASVRQGAAFF
TRBD1 TRBJ1-2 TRBV6-1 NA TGTGCCAGCAGCCGGGACAGGGCAGACTATGGCTACACCTTC CASSRDRADYGYTF
NA TRBJ1-1 TRBV11-3 NA TGTGCCAGCGCGTTGGGGCGGGGGGCCACTGAAGCTTTCTTT CASALGRGATEAFF
NA TRBJ2-7 TRBV6-5 NA TGTGCCAGCAGTTACCCGGACTTTTCCTACGAGCAGTACTTC CASSYPDFSYEQYF
NA TRBJ2-5 TRBV18 NA TGTGCCAGCTCACCAAAACAGCAAGAGACCCAGTACTTC CASSPKQQETQYF
TRBD1 TRBJ2-5 TRBV2 few TGTGCCAGCAGTCCGGGACAGGGGGGGTACCAAGAGACCCAGTACTTC CASSPGQGGYQETQYF
TRBD1 TRBJ1-2 TRBV9 NA TGTGCCAGCACCTCTGGACAAGGGGGCGACTATGGCTACACCTTC CASTSGQGGDYGYTF
NA TRBJ2-3 TRBV7-9 NA TGTGCCAGCAGCCCGCAGGTTAGCACAGATACGCAGTATTTT CASSPQVSTDTQYF
NA TRBJ2-7 TRBV19 few TGTGCCAGTAGTCCCGTTCTCTCTAGGAAGTATGGGCAGTACTTC CASSPVLSRKYGQYF
TRBD1 TRBJ1-4 TRBV30 NA TGTGGGGGGACAGGCTCTAATGAAAAACTGTTTTTT CGGTGSNEKLFF
NA TRBJ1-2 TRBV19 NA TGTGCCAGTACGGAGGGGCACGATCGCTACTATGGCTACACCTTC CASTEGHDRYYGYTF
TRBD1 TRBJ1-2 TRBV5-6 NA TGTGCCAGCAGCTGGACAGGGGCCGGCTACACCTTC CASSWTGAGYTF
NA TRBJ2-6 TRBV5-1 NA TGCGCCAGCAGCTTGGGGGGCGGTGCGGGGGCCAACGTCCTGACTTTC CASSLGGGAGANVLTF
NA TRBJ1-3 TRBV7-2 NA TGTGCCAGCAACCCAAGAGGGGGAGAAATTGGAAACACCATATATTTT CASNPRGGEIGNTIYF
NA TRBJ1-2 TRBV2 NA TGTGCCAGCAGTCTACTTAACTATGGCTACACCTTC CASSLLNYGYTF
NA TRBJ2-6 TRBV19 NA TGTGCCAGTAGTGGCAGGCCTGGGGCCAACGTCCTGACTTTC CASSGRPGANVLTF
TRBD1 TRBJ1-6 TRBV27 once TGTGCCAGCACGGACAGGGGTTCCTATAATTCACCCCTCCACTTT CASTDRGSYNSPLHF
NA TRBJ2-7 TRBV7-6 NA TGTGCCAGCAGCTTAGCGGGGGTCGGATCCTACGAGCAGTACTTC CASSLAGVGSYEQYF
NA TRBJ1-1 TRBV19 NA TGTGCCAGTAGTATCGGACTCACGAACACTGAAGCTTTCTTT CASSIGLTNTEAFF
NA TRBJ2-2 TRBV2 NA TGTGCCAGCAGGGACGGGCTCGCGAACACCGGGGAGCTGTTTTTT CASRDGLANTGELFF
NA TRBJ2-5 TRBV10-3 NA TGTGCCATCAGTGAGTCTAATAGACTTGCCGAGACCCAGTACTTC CAISESNRLAETQYF